Each of the 4 T cell receptor beta chains below was sequenced from the same sample in a study of T cell changes during pregnancy in multiple sclerosis. The protocol was immunoSEQ multiplex PCR, while the TCRdb copy is restricted to in-frame clones and leaves out a portion. The sample lists 65,000 to 80,000 clones, 85% to 95% occurring once. The material sequenced was peripheral blood, taken in the second trimester of pregnancy. Every receptor here comes from a female donor with multiple sclerosis, enrolled in a pregnancy study.

The chain links TRBV15 to TRBJ1-2; 8 bases agree with TRBD1. Germline CDR1 LNHNV, CDR2 YYDKDF (reference sequence). V shed 3 bases and J 5 bases; nucleotides not matched to a gene: 11. This CDR3 contains 16 residues. The CDR3 sequence is CATSSARGPSLYGYTF. Written as DNA, the CDR3 is TGTGCCACCAGCAGTGCCAGGGGGCCCAGCTTATATGGCTACACCTTC.

This sequence joins TRBV11-2 and TRBJ1-1, with 11 bases fitting TRBD1. J gave up 6 bases and V 4 bases, and 7 bases lay outside the gene matches. CDR1 SGHAT and CDR2 FQNNGV come from the germline V gene. This CDR3 is 15 amino acids long. CDR3 loop: CASSSGQGAAAEAFF. The CDR3 DNA is TGTGCCAGCAGCTCAGGACAGGGGGCGGCGGCTGAAGCTTTCTTT.

The V and J genes are TRBV30 and TRBJ1-2; no clear D gene. CDR1 is GTSNPN, CDR2 SVGIG, per germline (reference sequence). This CDR3 has 12 amino acids. V was shortened by 0 bases and J by 5 bases, with 7 bases between the two germline ends. CDR3 nucleotide sequence: TGTGCCTGGAGTGTACCGAGATATGGCTACACCTTC. Translation gives CAWSVPRYGYTF.

This clone appeared a single time. The chain combines TRBV25-1 with TRBJ2-3; 7 nucleotides match TRBD1. Germline assignment: CDR1 MGHDK and CDR2 SYGVNS. After removal of 1 base from V and 1 base from J, the junction contained 8 bases not matched to a gene. The CDR3 length is 17 residues. CDR3 coding DNA: TGTGCCAGCAGTGAATTGGGTTACAGGGGAGGCACAGATACGCAGTATTTT. It specifies CASSELGYRGGTDTQYF.